The 20 T cell receptor beta chains reported below all come from one sample, sequenced in a study of immune cell composition in non-small cell lung cancer. Assay: immunoSEQ multiplex PCR; the TCRdb copy retains only in-frame clones and omits some. The sample has about 4,800 clones, roughly 84% seen once. Sequenced: lung tumor tissue. These receptors were obtained from a human donor with non-small cell lung cancer.

The V call is TRBV7-9, the J call TRBJ1-1; D is ambiguous. Trimming took 5 bases from V and 1 from J, leaving 14 bases between them. The CDR3 runs 15 residues. Per germline, CDR1 SEHNR and CDR2 FQNEAQ (reference sequence). The CDR3 here is CASSQMGAGNTEAFF. CDR3 sequence (DNA): TGTGCCAGCAGCCAAATGGGTGCAGGGAACACTGAAGCTTTCTTT.

The rearrangement uses TRBV4-3 and TRBJ1-2; possibly TRBD1 for D (6 bases). This CDR3 region has 16 residues. V lost 1 base, J lost 5 bases, and 17 bases lay in between. The germline V gene has CDR1 LGHNA and CDR2 YSLEER. This chain's CDR3 is CASSQGAGGYPYGYTF. The CDR3 DNA is TGCGCCAGCAGCCAAGGGGCGGGGGGCTACCCGTATGGCTACACCTTC.

The chain combines TRBV7-2 with TRBJ1-2, with 7 bases matching TRBD1. The length of the CDR3 is 13 residues. The J segment lost 5 bases and the V segment lost 5 bases, leaving 5 bases of the junction unmatched. Per the germline V gene, CDR1 is SGHTA and CDR2 is FQGNSA. CDR3 residues: CASSPGTVYGYTF. CDR3 bases: TGTGCCAGCAGCCCCGGGACAGTTTATGGCTACACCTTC.

Concerning this clone itself: One end of the junction varies from germline; a read error may be responsible. This chain links TRBV2 with TRBJ1-1; the D is unclear. CDR1 and CDR2 from the germline V gene are SNHLY and FYNNEI. The CDR3 loop spans 11 amino acids. CDR3 sequence (DNA): TGTGCCAGGAGTGCTGGCGGTCGAGCTTTCTTT. Translating it yields CARSAGGRAFF.

The chain recombines TRBV6-1 with TRBJ2-7; D remains ambiguous. Deletions cut 1 base from V and 9 bases from J, with 7 bases between. Germline V lookup: CDR1 MNHNS, CDR2 SASEGT. This CDR3 spans 11 amino acids. The CDR3 region has the DNA TGTGCCAGCAGTGAAGATGCAGGGCAGTACTTC. This sequence encodes CASSEDAGQYF.

This chain links TRBV6-5 with TRBJ2-3; 11 positions match TRBD2. CDR3 length equals 14 residues. The V gene end was trimmed by 6 bases and the J gene end by 6 bases; junction bases not matched to a gene: 5. From germline, CDR1 is MNHEY and CDR2 SVGAGI. CDR3 in DNA: TGTGCCAGCAGAATAGCGGGGGGGCTGGATACGCAGTATTTT. It specifies CASRIAGGLDTQYF.

J is TRBJ1-1 and V is TRBV5-1, with D unclear. The CDR3 loop spans 15 amino acids. Trimming took 0 bases from V and 3 from J, leaving 12 bases between them. Germline CDR1 is SGHRS and CDR2 is YFSETQ. The CDR3 DNA reads TGCGCCAGCAGCTTGGCCGGCGGCAGAGACACTGAAGCTTTCTTT. Its protein product is CASSLAGGRDTEAFF. Looking up the rest from reference TRBV5-1 and TRBJ1-1 gives the full variable domain: KAGVTQTPRYLIKTRGQQVTLSCSPISGHRSVSWYQQTPGQGLQFLFEYFSETQRNKGNFPGRFSGRQFSNSRSEMNVSTLELGDSALYLCASSLAGGRDTEAFFGQGTRLTVV.

The chain carries TRBV10-2 and TRBJ2-7, with 14 positions matching TRBD2. The germline V gene encodes CDR1 WSHSY and CDR2 SAAADI. The length of the CDR3 is 16 residues. V was pared by 3 bases and J by 4 bases, with 5 bases of the junction left unmatched. The CDR3 nucleotides read TGCGCCAGCAGTGACCGGACTAGCGGGGGGTCGTACGAGCAGTACTTC. Translated: CASSDRTSGGSYEQYF.

V and J are TRBV7-3 and TRBJ1-2, with D possibly TRBD1 on 5 matching bases. Germline CDR1 is SGHTA and CDR2 is FQGTGA. V was pared by 4 bases and J by 0 bases, with 12 bases between. The CDR3 extends over 15 amino acids. The DNA of the CDR3 is TGTGCCAGCAGCTACTCCCAGGGTACTAACTATGGCTACACCTTC. Protein product: CASSYSQGTNYGYTF.

V usage is TRBV15 and J usage is TRBJ2-6; no clear D. Germline CDR1 is LNHNV and CDR2 is YYDKDF (reference sequence). Trimming took 3 bases from V and 0 from J, leaving 3 bases between them. The CDR3 has 14 amino acids. The CDR3 nucleotides read TGTGCCACCAGCAGTCCCTCTGGGGCCAACGTCCTGACTTTC. Translation: CATSSPSGANVLTF.

V usage is TRBV5-4 and J usage is TRBJ2-3, with 11 positions matching TRBD2. This CDR3 is 16 amino acids long. Germline lookup yields CDR1 SGHNT and CDR2 YYREEE (reference sequence). The V segment lost 1 base and the J segment 4 bases; nucleotides outside the gene matches: 5. The CDR3 DNA is TGTGCCAGCAGCTTGAGTAGCGGGGGGGCGGCAGATACGCAGTATTTT. Translation gives CASSLSSGGAADTQYF.

The genes are TRBV7-8 and TRBJ2-6; the D gene is possibly TRBD1 (5 bases). V lost 4 bases to trimming and J lost 2 bases, with 15 bases between them. Germline V CDR1 and CDR2: SGHVS, FQNEAQ. The CDR3 totals 17 residues. CDR3 region: CASSSNPTGTGANVLTF. The DNA for the CDR3 is TGTGCCAGCAGCTCCAATCCTACAGGTACTGGGGCCAACGTCCTGACTTTC.

This clone showed up just once. The CDR3 loop is CATSIGGLPSYEQYF. The CDR3 coding sequence is TGTGCCACCAGCATTGGGGGCCTTCCGTCCTACGAGCAGTACTTC. The chain is built from TRBV15 and TRBJ2-7; TRBD1 is a possible D gene (6 bases). The CDR3 totals 15 residues. Trimming took 4 bases from V and 1 from J, leaving 14 bases between them. Germline V gene sequence: CDR1 LNHNV, CDR2 YYDKDF (reference sequence). The full variable domain, in which reference TRBV15 and TRBJ2-7 provide the parts outside the CDR3, is DAMVIQNPRYQVTQFGKPVTLSCSQTLNHNVMYWYQQKSSQAPKLLFHYYDKDFNNEADTPDNFQSRRPNTSFCFLDIRSPGLGDTAMYLCATSIGGLPSYEQYFGPGTRLTVT.

This chain's CDR3 is CASSQDQGRHTGELFF. In DNA form, the CDR3 reads TGCGCCAGCAGCCAAGACCAGGGGCGACACACCGGGGAGCTGTTTTTT. This chain joins TRBV4-3 and TRBJ2-2; tentatively, D is TRBD1 (6 bases). The CDR3 length is 16 residues. Germline V gives CDR1 LGHNA, CDR2 YSLEER. Trimming stripped 0 bases from V and 3 bases from J, with 11 bases between.

The chain recombines TRBV7-2 with TRBJ2-5, with 10 bases fitting TRBD2. The CDR3 runs to 16 residues. V shed 3 bases, J shed 5 bases, and the junction held 9 bases outside the gene matches. Per the germline V gene, CDR1 is SGHTA and CDR2 is FQGNSA. In DNA, the CDR3 is TGTGCCAGCAGCTTCACTAGCGGGGCCGGCAGGGAGACCCAGTACTTC. It encodes CASSFTSGAGRETQYF. Combining the CDR3 with reference TRBV7-2 and TRBJ2-5 gives the whole variable domain GAGVSQSPSNKVTEKGKDVELRCDPISGHTALYWYRQSLGQGLEFLIYFQGNSAPDKSGLPSDRFSAERTGGSVSTLTIQRTQQEDSAVYLCASSFTSGAGRETQYFGPGTRLLVL.

In its sample, this clone was seen a few times. This rearrangement joins TRBV5-6 to TRBJ2-6, with D perhaps being TRBD1 or TRBD2 (5 bases each). There are 14 residues in the CDR3. CDR1 and CDR2 from the germline V gene are SGHDT and YYEEEE. Trimming took off 3 bases at V and 2 bases at J, with 6 bases between the two ends. CDR3 DNA sequence: TGTGCCAGCAGCTGGGGACCTGGGGCCAACGTCCTGACTTTC. Protein sequence: CASSWGPGANVLTF. Using reference TRBV5-6 and TRBJ2-6 for the parts outside the CDR3, the full variable domain is DAGVTQSPTHLIKTRGQQVTLRCSPKSGHDTVSWYQQALGQGPQFIFQYYEEEERQRGNFPDRFSGHQFPNYSSELNVNALLLGDSALYLCASSWGPGANVLTFGAGSRLTVL.

This clone was picked up a small number of times. The rearrangement joins TRBV18 to TRBJ2-1, with 7 bases matching TRBD2. The CDR3 sequence is 15 residues long. Trimming removed 3 bases from V and 0 bases from J; junction bases left unmatched: 2. Germline CDR1 is KGHSH and CDR2 is LQKENI. The CDR3: CASSPGGSSYNEQFF. CDR3 DNA sequence: TGTGCCAGCTCACCGGGGGGGAGCTCCTACAATGAGCAGTTCTTC.

The gene calls are TRBV5-6 and TRBJ1-1; D uncertain. V was clipped by 1 base and J by 1 base, with 8 bases between them. Per germline, CDR1 SGHDT and CDR2 YYEEEE. This CDR3 is built from 14 residues. The CDR3 sequence is CASSLRPGNTEAFF. CDR3 nucleotide sequence: TGTGCCAGCAGCTTGCGCCCCGGGAACACTGAAGCTTTCTTT.

The chain has TRBV7-2 and TRBJ2-7; D is unclear. Germline V gene data show CDR1 as SGHTA and CDR2 as FQGNSA. The V end lost 5 bases, the J end lost 2 bases, and 7 bases lay between the germline ends. This CDR3 region has 12 residues. The CDR3 DNA follows: TGTGCCAGCAGCCCCCGGGCCTACGAGCAGTACTTC. It yields the protein CASSPRAYEQYF. Full variable domain (remainder filled in from reference TRBV7-2 and TRBJ2-7): GAGVSQSPSNKVTEKGKDVELRCDPISGHTALYWYRQSLGQGLEFLIYFQGNSAPDKSGLPSDRFSAERTGGSVSTLTIQRTQQEDSAVYLCASSPRAYEQYFGPGTRLTVT.

The chain employs TRBV6-6 and TRBJ1-6; tentatively, D is TRBD1 (6 bases). Trimming shortened V by 7 bases and J by 7 bases, and 14 bases separated the two germline ends. Germline lookup yields CDR1 MNHNY and CDR2 SVGAGI (reference sequence). The CDR3 covers 14 residues. This chain's CDR3 is CASKEGRGNSPLHF. CDR3 DNA: TGTGCCAGCAAAGAAGGAAGGGGGAATTCACCCCTCCACTTT.